What follows is one T cell receptor beta chain and its context. Time point noted: baseline pretreatment blood. Treatment described: 15 Gy SBRT to primary tumor, nephrectomy 4 weeks later. This renal cell carcinoma was of the clear cell type. The sample originates from a study of radiation and T cells in renal cell carcinoma. Using immunoSEQ multiplex PCR, the repertoire was profiled, and TCRdb retains in-frame clones only, with some absent. This sample has approximately 150,000 clones; about 88% occur once, and the top ten carry 4.1%. This CDR3 has 17 amino acids. The germline CDR1 and CDR2 sequences are SGHNT and YYREEE (reference sequence). Trimming took off 4 bases at V and 1 base at J, with 20 bases between the two ends.

This chain connects TRBV5-4 to TRBJ1-1; TRBD1 is a possible D gene (5 bases). The source of this sequence is an older woman with renal cell carcinoma. The source material was blood, sampled from a patient whose treatment included radiotherapy and nephrectomy. The CDR3 spells CASSPISHGGWNTEAFF. CDR3 nucleotide sequence: TGTGCCAGCAGCCCTATATCACATGGGGGTTGGAACACTGAAGCTTTCTTT.